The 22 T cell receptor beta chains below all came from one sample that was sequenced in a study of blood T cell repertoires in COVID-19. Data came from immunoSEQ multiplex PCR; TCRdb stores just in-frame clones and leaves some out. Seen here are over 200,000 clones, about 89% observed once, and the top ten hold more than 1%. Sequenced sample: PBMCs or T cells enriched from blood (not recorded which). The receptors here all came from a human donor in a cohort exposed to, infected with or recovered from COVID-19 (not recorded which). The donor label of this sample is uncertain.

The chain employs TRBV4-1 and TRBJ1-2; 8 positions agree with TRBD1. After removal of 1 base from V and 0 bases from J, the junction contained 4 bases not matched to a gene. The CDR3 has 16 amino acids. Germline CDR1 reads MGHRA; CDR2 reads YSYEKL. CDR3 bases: TGCGCCAGCAGCCAAGGATCCAGGGGGCCTAACTATGGCTACACCTTC. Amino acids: CASSQGSRGPNYGYTF.

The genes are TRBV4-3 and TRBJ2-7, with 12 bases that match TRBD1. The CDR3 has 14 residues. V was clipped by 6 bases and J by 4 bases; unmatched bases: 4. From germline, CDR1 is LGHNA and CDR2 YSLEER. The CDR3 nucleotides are TGCGCCAGCAGTCCGGGACAGGGGGCTTACGAGCAGTACTTC. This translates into CASSPGQGAYEQYF.

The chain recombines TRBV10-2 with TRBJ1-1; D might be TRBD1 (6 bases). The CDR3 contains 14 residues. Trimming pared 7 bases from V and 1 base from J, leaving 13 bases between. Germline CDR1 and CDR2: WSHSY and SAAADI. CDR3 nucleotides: TGCGCCAGCAAAACAGGGATCAGGAACACTGAAGCTTTCTTT. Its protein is CASKTGIRNTEAFF.

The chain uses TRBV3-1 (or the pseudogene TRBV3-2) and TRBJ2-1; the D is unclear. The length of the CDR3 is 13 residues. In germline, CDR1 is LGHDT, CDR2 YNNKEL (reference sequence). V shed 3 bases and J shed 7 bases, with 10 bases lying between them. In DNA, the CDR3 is TGTGCCAGCAGCCAGAACCCGCGAAATGAGCAGTTCTTC. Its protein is CASSQNPRNEQFF.

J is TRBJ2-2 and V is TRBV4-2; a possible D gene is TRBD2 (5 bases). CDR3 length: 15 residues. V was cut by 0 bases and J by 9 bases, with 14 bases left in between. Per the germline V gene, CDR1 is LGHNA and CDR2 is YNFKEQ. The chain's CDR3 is CASSQDLGPGRELFF. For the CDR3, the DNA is TGTGCCAGCAGCCAAGATTTGGGCCCGGGGAGGGAGCTGTTTTTT.

The CDR3 region has the DNA TGCGCCAGCAGCCAAGAAACCCCACAGAGTTACGCCTACGAGCAGTACTTC. It is translated as CASSQETPQSYAYEQYF. This chain links TRBV4-1 with TRBJ2-7; D uncertain. This CDR3 region has 17 residues. Germline V gives CDR1 MGHRA, CDR2 YSYEKL. The V end lost 0 bases, the J end lost 2 bases, and 17 bases lay between the germline ends.

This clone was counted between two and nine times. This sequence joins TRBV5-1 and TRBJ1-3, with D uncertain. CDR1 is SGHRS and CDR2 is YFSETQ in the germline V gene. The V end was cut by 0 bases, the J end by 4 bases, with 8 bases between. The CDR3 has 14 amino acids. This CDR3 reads CASSLGSGGNTIYF. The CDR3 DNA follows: TGCGCCAGCAGCTTGGGGTCAGGAGGAAACACCATATATTTT.

CDR3 loop: CASRRGELGYTF. The DNA of the CDR3 is TGTGCCAGCAGACGGGGAGAACTCGGCTACACCTTC. The chain uses TRBV25-1 and TRBJ1-2; D gene unclear. Per germline, CDR1 MGHDK and CDR2 SYGVNS. Trimming removed 6 bases from V and 8 bases from J, with 13 bases in between. The CDR3 is made up of 12 amino acids.

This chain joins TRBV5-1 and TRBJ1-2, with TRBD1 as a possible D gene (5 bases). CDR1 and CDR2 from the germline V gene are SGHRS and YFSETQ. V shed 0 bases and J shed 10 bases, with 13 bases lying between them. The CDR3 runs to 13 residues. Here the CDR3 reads CASSLGQSSDYTF. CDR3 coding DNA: TGCGCCAGCAGCTTGGGACAGAGTAGTGACTACACCTTC. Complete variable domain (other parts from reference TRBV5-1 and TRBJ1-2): KAGVTQTPRYLIKTRGQQVTLSCSPISGHRSVSWYQQTPGQGLQFLFEYFSETQRNKGNFPGRFSGRQFSNSRSEMNVSTLELGDSALYLCASSLGQSSDYTFGSGTRLTVV.

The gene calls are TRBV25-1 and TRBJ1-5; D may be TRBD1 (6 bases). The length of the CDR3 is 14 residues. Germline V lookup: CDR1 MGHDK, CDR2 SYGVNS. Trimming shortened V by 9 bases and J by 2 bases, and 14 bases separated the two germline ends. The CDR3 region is CARRQVLGNQPQHF. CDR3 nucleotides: TGTGCCAGGAGACAGGTCCTAGGCAATCAGCCCCAGCATTTT.

The CDR3 protein is CASSVGTSGGGQDTQYF. CDR3 coding DNA: TGTGCCAGCAGCGTCGGGACTAGCGGGGGGGGACAGGATACGCAGTATTTT. The rearrangement links TRBV9 to TRBJ2-3; 16 nucleotides align to TRBD2. The CDR3 is made up of 17 amino acids. With 2 bases clipped from V and 6 bases from J, the junction kept 6 bases outside the gene matches. Per the germline V gene, CDR1 is SGDLS and CDR2 is YYNGEE.

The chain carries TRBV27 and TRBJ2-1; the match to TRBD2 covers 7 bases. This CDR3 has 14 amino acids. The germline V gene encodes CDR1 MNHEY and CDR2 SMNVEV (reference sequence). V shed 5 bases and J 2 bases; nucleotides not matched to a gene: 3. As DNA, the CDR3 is TGTGCCAGCAGTGAGCGGGGTGCCTACAATGAGCAGTTCTTC. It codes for CASSERGAYNEQFF.

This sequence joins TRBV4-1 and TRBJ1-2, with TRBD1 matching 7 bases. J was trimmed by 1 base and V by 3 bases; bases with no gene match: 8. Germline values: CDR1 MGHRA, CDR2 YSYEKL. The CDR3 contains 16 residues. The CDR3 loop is CASSHGGGGINYGYTF. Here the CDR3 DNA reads TGCGCCAGCAGCCACGGCGGAGGGGGCATTAACTATGGCTACACCTTC.

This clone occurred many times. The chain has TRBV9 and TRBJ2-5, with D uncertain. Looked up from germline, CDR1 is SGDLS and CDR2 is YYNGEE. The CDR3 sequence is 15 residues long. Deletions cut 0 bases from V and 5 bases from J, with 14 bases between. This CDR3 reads CASSVGAVESETQYF. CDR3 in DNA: TGTGCCAGCAGCGTAGGAGCAGTGGAGTCGGAGACCCAGTACTTC.

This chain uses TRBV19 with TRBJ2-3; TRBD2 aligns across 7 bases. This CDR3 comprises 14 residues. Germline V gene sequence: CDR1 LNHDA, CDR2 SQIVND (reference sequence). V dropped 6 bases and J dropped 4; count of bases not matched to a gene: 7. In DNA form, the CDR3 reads TGTGCCAGTAGGAATCGGGGGGACTCAGATACGCAGTATTTT. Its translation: CASRNRGDSDTQYF.

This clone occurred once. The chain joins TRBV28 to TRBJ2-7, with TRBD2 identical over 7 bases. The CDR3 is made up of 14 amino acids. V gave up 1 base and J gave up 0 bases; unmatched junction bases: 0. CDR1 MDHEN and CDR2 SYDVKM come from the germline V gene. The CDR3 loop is CASSLSGGSYEQYF. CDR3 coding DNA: TGTGCCAGCAGTTTATCGGGGGGCTCCTACGAGCAGTACTTC. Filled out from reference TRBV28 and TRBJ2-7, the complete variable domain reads DVKVTQSSRYLVKRTGEKVFLECVQDMDHENMFWYRQDPGLGLRLIYFSYDVKMKEKGDIPEGYSVSREKKERFSLILESASTNQTSMYLCASSLSGGSYEQYFGPGTRLTVT.

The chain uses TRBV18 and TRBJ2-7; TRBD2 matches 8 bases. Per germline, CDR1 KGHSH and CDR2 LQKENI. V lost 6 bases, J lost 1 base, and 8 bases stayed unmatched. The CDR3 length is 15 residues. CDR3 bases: TGTGCCAGCTCCAGCCCGGGGGGGGGTTCCTACGAGCAGTACTTC. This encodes CASSSPGGGSYEQYF.

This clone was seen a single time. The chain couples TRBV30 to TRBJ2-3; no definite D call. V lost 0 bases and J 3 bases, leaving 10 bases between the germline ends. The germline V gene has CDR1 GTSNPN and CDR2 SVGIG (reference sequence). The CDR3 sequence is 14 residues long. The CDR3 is CAWSVLGRTDTQYF. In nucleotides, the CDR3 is TGTGCCTGGAGTGTACTTGGCAGGACAGATACGCAGTATTTT.

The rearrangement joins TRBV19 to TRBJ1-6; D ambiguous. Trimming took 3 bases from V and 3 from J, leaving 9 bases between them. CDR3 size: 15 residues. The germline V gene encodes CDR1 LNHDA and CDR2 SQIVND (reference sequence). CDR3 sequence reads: CASSIGWNYNSPLHF. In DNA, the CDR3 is TGTGCCAGTAGTATCGGGTGGAACTATAATTCACCCCTCCACTTT. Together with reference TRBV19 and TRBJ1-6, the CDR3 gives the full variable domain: DGGITQSPKYLFRKEGQNVTLSCEQNLNHDAMYWYRQDPGQGLRLIYYSQIVNDFQKGDIAEGYSVSREKKESFPLTVTSAQKNPTAFYLCASSIGWNYNSPLHFGNGTRLTVT.

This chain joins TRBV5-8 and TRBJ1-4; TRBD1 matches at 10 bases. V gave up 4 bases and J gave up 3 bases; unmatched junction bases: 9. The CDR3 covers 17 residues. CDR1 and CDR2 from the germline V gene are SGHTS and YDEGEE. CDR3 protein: CASSAGTGALPNEKLFF. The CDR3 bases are TGTGCCAGCAGCGCCGGGACAGGGGCCTTACCTAATGAAAAACTGTTTTTT.

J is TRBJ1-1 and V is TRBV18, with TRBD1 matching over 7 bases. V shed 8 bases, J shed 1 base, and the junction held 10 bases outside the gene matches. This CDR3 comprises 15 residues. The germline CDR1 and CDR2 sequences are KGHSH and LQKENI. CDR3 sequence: CASAKTGNANTEAFF. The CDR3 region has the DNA TGTGCCAGCGCAAAGACAGGGAATGCGAACACTGAAGCTTTCTTT.

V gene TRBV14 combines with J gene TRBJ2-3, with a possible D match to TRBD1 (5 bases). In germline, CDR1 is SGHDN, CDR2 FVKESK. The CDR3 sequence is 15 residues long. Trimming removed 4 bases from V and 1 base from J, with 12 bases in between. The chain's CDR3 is CASSLMLGGTDTQYF. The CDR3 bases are TGTGCCAGCAGCCTCATGTTAGGGGGCACAGATACGCAGTATTTT.